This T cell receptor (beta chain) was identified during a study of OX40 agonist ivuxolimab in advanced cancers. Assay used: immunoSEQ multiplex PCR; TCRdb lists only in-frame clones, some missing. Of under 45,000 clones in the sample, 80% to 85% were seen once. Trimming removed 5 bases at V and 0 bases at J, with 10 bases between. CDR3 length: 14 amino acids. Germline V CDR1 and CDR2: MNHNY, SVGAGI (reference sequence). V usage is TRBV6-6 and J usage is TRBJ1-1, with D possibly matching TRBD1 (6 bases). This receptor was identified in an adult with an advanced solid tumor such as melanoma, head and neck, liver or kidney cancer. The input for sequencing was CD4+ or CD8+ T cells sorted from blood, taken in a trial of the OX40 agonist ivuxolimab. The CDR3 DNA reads TGTGCCAGCAGTGCGGGACAAGTGAACACTGAAGCTTTCTTT. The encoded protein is CASSAGQVNTEAFF.